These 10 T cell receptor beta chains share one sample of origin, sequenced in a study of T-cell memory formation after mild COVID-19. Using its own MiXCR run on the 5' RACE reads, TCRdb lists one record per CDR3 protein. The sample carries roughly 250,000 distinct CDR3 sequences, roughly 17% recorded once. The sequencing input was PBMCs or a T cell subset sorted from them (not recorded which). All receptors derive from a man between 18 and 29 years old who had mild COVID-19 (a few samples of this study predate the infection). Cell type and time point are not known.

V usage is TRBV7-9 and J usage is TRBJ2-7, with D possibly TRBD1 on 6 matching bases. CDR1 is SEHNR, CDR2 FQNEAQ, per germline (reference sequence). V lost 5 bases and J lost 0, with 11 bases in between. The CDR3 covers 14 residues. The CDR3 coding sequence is TGTGCCAGCAGCCAGGACAGAGACTCCTACGAGCAGTACGTC. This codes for CASSQDRDSYEQYV.

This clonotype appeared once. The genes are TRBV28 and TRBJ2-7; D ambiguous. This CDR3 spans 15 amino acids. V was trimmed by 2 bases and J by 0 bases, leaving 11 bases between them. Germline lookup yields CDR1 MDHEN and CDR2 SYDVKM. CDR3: CASSLASGNSYEQYV. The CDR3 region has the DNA TGTGCCAGCAGTTTAGCCTCCGGCAACTCCTACGAGCAGTACGTC.

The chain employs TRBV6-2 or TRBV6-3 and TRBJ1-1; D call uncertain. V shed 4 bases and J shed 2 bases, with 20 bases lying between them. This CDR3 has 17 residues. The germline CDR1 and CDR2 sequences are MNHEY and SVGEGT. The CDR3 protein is CASSSEGVFPFNTEAFF. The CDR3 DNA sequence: TGTGCCAGCAGTTCTGAGGGAGTCTTCCCTTTTAACACTGAAGCTTTCTTT.

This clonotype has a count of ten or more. The CDR3 region has the DNA TGTGCCAGCAGGGCCGGGACAGCGAACACCGGGGAGCTGTTTTTT. Translated, it gives CASRAGTANTGELFF. V is TRBV12-3 or TRBV12-4 and J is TRBJ2-2, with 7 bases identical to TRBD1. This CDR3 is built from 15 residues. The V gene end was trimmed by 6 bases and the J gene end by 0 bases; junction bases not matched to a gene: 4.

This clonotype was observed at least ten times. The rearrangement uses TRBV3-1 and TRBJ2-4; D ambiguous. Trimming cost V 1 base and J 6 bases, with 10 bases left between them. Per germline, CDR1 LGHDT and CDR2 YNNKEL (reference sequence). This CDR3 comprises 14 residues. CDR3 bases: TGTGCCAGCAGCCAAGGGGCCTGGGCAAACATTCAGTACTTC. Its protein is CASSQGAWANIQYF.

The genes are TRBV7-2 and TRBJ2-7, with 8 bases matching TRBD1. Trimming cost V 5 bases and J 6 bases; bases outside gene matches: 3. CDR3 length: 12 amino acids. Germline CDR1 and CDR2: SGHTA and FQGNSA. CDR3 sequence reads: CASSPGQGEQYF. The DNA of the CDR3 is TGTGCCAGCAGCCCCGGACAGGGCGAGCAGTACTTC.

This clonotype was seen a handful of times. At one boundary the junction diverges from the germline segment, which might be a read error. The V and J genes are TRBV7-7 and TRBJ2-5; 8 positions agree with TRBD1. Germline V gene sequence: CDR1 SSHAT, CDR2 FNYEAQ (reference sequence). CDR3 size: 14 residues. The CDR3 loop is CASSLETGEGTQYF. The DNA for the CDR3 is TGTGCTAGCAGCTTGGAGACAGGGGAAGGGACCCAGTACTTC.

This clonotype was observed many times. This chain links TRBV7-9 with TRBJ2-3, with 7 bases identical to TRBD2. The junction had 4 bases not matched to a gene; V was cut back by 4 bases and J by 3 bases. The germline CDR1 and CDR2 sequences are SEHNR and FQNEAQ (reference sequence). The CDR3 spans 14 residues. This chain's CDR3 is CASSSSGATDTQYF. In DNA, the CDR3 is TGTGCCAGCAGCTCAAGCGGGGCAACAGATACGCAGTATTTT.

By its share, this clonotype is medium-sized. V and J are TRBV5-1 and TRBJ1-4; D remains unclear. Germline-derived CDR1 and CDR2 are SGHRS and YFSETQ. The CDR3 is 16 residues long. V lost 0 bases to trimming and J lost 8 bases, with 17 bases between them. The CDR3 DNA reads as TGCGCCAGCAGCTTGGGTCCGTCGGGAGATGGGGAAAAACTGTTTTTT. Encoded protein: CASSLGPSGDGEKLFF.

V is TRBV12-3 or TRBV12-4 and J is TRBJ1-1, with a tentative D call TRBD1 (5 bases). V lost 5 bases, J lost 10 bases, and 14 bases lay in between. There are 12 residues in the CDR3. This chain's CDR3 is CASSGAFLAAFF. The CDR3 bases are TGTGCCAGCAGTGGGGCCTTTTTGGCAGCTTTCTTT.